Following are 10 T cell receptor beta chains from one sample sequenced in a study of spatial heterogeneity in lung cancer. Study results and caveats: Expanded alpha and beta TCR counts within tumors tracked tumor mutation counts.

The sample's time point: sample taken at primary tumor resection. These receptors have no known antigen. A single record per CDR3 protein comes from TCRdb applying MiXCR to the 5' RACE reads. The sample shows about 7,800 distinct CDR3 sequences, roughly 8.7% of them seen only once. The material was lung tumor tissue, obtained at surgery. All receptors come from a male donor with early-stage non-small cell lung cancer.

By share, this clonotype ranks as medium-sized. This rearrangement joins TRBV9 to TRBJ1-4, with 7 bases fitting TRBD1. CDR1 and CDR2 (germline): SGDLS, YYNGEE. This CDR3 is 14 amino acids long. After removal of 3 bases from V and 3 bases from J, the junction contained 2 bases not matched to a gene. The CDR3 sequence: CASSEGAANEKLFF. For the CDR3, the DNA is TGTGCCAGCAGCGAGGGGGCGGCTAATGAAAAACTGTTTTTT.

This clonotype is deemed medium-sized (0.01 to 0.1%). The rearrangement uses TRBV6-6 and TRBJ2-7, with a tentative D call TRBD2 (5 bases). The CDR3 has 14 amino acids. Germline CDR1 reads MNHNY; CDR2 reads SVGAGI (reference sequence). V was trimmed by 1 base and J by 2 bases, leaving 9 bases between them. The CDR3 DNA reads TGTGCCAGCAGTTACTTATCGGGAACCTACGAGCAGTACTTC. Protein: CASSYLSGTYEQYF.

This clonotype is labeled medium-sized (0.01 to 0.1%). This chain links TRBV20-1 with TRBJ1-2, with 8 bases aligning to TRBD1. Germline V gene lookup returns CDR1 DFQATT and CDR2 SNEGSKA (reference sequence). The CDR3 sequence is 15 residues long. This CDR3 reads CSAGDGTTGVDGYTF. CDR3 in DNA: TGCAGCGCTGGGGACGGGACGACAGGGGTCGATGGCTACACCTTC.

By sample share, this clonotype is medium-sized (0.01 to 0.1%). The chain employs TRBV27 and TRBJ2-1, with TRBD2 as a possible D gene (6 bases). With 5 bases removed from V and 0 bases from J, the gap between germline ends came to 17 bases. The CDR3 runs 17 residues. Germline CDR1 MNHEY, CDR2 SMNVEV (reference sequence). In nucleotides, the CDR3 is TGTGCCAGCAGTATCCCTGCACTAGCCTACTCCTACAATGAGCAGTTCTTC. As protein: CASSIPALAYSYNEQFF.

This clonotype was seen a few times. The J gene is TRBJ2-1, the V gene TRBV7-9, with 7 bases identical to TRBD2. The CDR3 length is 15 residues. Germline CDR1 reads SEHNR; CDR2 reads FQNEAQ (reference sequence). V shed 0 bases and J 5 bases; nucleotides not matched to a gene: 4. In nucleotides, the CDR3 is TGTGCCAGCAGCTTAGCGGGGACTATAAACAATGAGCAGTTCTTC. Its protein product is CASSLAGTINNEQFF.

In this sample, this clonotype is medium-sized (0.01 to 0.1%). The J gene is TRBJ1-5, the V gene TRBV12-3 or TRBV12-4; D gene unclear. CDR3 length: 15 residues. Trimming left V 1 base short and J 4 bases short, with 11 bases between. This CDR3 is CASSLESSGNQPQHF. For the CDR3, the DNA is TGTGCCAGCAGTTTAGAAAGTAGTGGGAATCAGCCCCAGCATTTT.

This clonotype was counted between two and nine times. The V call is TRBV10-3, the J call TRBJ1-1; 7 positions agree with TRBD1. The trim removed 0 bases at V and 5 bases at J, leaving 6 bases unmatched. Looked up from germline, CDR1 is ENHRY and CDR2 is SYGVKD. The CDR3 is made up of 15 amino acids. CDR3 nucleotides: TGTGCCATCAGTGAGTCGAGGACAGGTAGGACTGAAGCTTTCTTT. Protein sequence: CAISESRTGRTEAFF.

This clonotype was counted many times. The CDR3 here is CASSLMGDRGDTQYF. The CDR3 DNA reads as TGTGCCAGCAGCTTAATGGGGGATCGCGGAGATACGCAGTATTTT. The chain couples TRBV7-2 to TRBJ2-3; D tentatively reads TRBD1 or TRBD2 (5 bases each). This CDR3 is built from 15 residues. V lost 2 bases, J lost 5 bases, and 14 bases lay in between. Germline assignment: CDR1 SGHTA and CDR2 FQGNSA. Together with reference TRBV7-2 and TRBJ2-3, the CDR3 gives the full variable domain: GAGVSQSPSNKVTEKGKDVELRCDPISGHTALYWYRQSLGQGLEFLIYFQGNSAPDKSGLPSDRFSAERTGGSVSTLTIQRTQQEDSAVYLCASSLMGDRGDTQYFGPGTRLTVL.

By frequency in the sample, this clonotype is medium-sized. This chain links TRBV7-8 with TRBJ2-1; D unresolved. This CDR3 has 11 residues. Germline V lookup: CDR1 SGHVS, CDR2 FQNEAQ. V was pared by 4 bases and J by 3 bases, with 1 base between. The CDR3 coding sequence is TGTGCCAGCAGCTACTACAATGAGCAGTTCTTC. It is translated as CASSYYNEQFF.

This clonotype was seen repeatedly, ten times or more. The V and J genes are TRBV11-1 and TRBJ2-7, with 8 bases matching TRBD1. Germline V gene lookup returns CDR1 SGHAT and CDR2 FQDESV (reference sequence). CDR3 size: 17 residues. The J segment lost 2 bases and the V segment lost 3 bases, leaving 12 bases of the junction unmatched. The CDR3 is CASSFRGQEIFPYEQYF. The CDR3 nucleotides read TGTGCCAGCAGCTTCCGGGGACAGGAGATTTTTCCCTACGAGCAGTACTTC. The full variable domain, in which reference TRBV11-1 and TRBJ2-7 provide the parts outside the CDR3, is EAEVAQSPRYKITEKSQAVAFWCDPISGHATLYWYRQILGQGPELLVQFQDESVVDDSQLPKDRFSAERLKGVDSTLKIQPAELGDSAMYLCASSFRGQEIFPYEQYFGPGTRLTVT.